This T cell receptor beta chain was found in a study of T cells in Graves' hyperthyroidism and ophthalmopathy. TCR beta CDR3 regions were amplified from RNA transcripts. The HTBI set primed first-round TCR CDR3 RT-PCR. Via MiXCR, TCRdb re-called the multiplex PCR reads, giving one row per CDR3 protein. The sample records about 570,000 distinct CDR3 sequences, approximately 44% being singletons. Diagnosing involved the use of clinical symptoms, serum thyroxine and TRAb, thyroid ultrasound and orbital computed tomography. Germline V gene sequence: CDR1 LNHDA, CDR2 SQIVND (reference sequence). This CDR3 is built from 13 residues. Trimming stripped 3 bases from V and 16 bases from J, with 16 bases between. Concerning this clonotype: The antigen is undetermined.

The study, taken as a whole, reports: The majority of expanded thyroid clonotypes above 0.001 also appeared in blood.

The V and J genes are TRBV19 and TRBJ1-6; no clear D. The sample comprised peripheral blood or thyroid tissue (not recorded which). The clonotype comes from an adult woman with Graves' disease, either hyperthyroidism or ophthalmopathy (not recorded which). The CDR3 DNA is TGTGCCAGTAGTATGCGGACCGACGGAGTACTCCACTTT. Its protein is CASSMRTDGVLHF.